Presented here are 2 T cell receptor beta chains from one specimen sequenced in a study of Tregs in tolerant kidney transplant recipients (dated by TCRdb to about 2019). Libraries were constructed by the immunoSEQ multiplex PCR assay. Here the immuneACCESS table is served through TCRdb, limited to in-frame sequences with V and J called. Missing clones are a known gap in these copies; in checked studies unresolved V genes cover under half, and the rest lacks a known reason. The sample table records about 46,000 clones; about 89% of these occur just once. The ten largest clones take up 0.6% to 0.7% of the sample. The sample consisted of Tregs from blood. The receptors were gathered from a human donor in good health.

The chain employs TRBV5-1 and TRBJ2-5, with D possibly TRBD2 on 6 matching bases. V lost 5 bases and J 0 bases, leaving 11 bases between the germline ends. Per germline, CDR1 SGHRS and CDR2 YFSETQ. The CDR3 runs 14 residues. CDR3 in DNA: TGCGCCAGCAGTTCGGGGGATCACCAAGAGACCCAGTACTTC. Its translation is CASSSGDHQETQYF.

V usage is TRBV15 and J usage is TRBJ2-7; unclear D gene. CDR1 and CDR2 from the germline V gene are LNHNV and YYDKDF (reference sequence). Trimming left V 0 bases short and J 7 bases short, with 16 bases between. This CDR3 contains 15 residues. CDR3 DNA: TGTGCCACCAGCAGAGAATCGGGCAGATCCTGGGAGCAGTACTTC. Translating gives CATSRESGRSWEQYF.